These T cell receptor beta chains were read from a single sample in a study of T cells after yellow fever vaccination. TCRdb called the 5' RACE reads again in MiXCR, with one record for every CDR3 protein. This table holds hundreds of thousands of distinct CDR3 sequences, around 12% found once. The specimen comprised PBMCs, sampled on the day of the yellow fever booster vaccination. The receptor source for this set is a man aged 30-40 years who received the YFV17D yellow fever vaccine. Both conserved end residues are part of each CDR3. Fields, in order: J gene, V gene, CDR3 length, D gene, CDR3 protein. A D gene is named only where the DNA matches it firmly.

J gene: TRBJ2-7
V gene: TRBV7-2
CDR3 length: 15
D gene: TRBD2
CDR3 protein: CASSLASSGSYEQYF

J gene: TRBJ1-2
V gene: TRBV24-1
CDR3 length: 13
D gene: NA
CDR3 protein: CATSDGTTYGYTF

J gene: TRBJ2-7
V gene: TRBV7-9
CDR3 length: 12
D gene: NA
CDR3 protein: CASSRGWDEQYF

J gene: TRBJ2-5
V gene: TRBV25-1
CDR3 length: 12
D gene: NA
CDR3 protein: CASIGSPKTQYF

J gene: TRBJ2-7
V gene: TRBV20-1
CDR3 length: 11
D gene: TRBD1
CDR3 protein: CSPTGGNEQYF

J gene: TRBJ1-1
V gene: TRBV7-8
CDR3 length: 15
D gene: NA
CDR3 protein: CASSLFSTPRDEAFF

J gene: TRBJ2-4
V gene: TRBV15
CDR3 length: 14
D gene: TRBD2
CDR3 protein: CATGGGFPKNIQYF

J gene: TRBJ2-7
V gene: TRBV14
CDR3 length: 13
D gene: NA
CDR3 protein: CASSQDRGRFQYF

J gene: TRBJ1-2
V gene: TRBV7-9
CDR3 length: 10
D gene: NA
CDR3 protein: CASSLGAITF

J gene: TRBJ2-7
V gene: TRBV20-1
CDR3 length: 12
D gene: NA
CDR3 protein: CSAKEQGLEQYF

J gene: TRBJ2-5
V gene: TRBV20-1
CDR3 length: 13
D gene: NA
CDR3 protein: CSATRAVGETQYF

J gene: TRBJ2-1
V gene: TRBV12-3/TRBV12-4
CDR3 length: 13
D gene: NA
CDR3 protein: CASSPGPMSEQFF

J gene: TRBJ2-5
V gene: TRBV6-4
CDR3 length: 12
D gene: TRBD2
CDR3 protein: CASHGGKETQYF

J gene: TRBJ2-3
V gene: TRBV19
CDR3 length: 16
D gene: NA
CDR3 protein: CASSIGIARITDTQYF

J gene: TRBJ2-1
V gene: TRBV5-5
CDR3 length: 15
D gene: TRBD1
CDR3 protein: CASSPGTGHNNEQFF

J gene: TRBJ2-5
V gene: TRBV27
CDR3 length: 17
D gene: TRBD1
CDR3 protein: CASSLSPARDSQETQYF

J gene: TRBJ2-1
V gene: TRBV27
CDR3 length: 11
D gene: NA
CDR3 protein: CASLLGSEQFF

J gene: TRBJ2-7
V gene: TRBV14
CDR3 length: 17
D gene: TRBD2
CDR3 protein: CASSPWGSGTSYYEQYF

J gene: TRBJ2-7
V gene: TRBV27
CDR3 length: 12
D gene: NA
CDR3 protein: CASSSEGYEQYF

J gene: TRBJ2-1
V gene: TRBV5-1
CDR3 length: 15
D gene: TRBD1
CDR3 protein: CASSPPRTGDNEQFF

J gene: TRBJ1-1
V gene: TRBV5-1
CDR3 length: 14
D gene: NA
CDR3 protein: CASSRGTTNTEAFF

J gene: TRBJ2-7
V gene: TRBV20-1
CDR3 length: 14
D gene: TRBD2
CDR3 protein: CSARTGTMPDEQYF

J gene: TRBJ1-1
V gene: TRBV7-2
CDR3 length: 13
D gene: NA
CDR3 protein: CASSLGGRSLAFF

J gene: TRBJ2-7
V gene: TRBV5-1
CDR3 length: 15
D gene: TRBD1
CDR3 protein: CASSAGTGEYYEQYF

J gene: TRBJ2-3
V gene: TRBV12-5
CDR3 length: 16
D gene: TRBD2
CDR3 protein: CASGFTVDGGTDTQYF

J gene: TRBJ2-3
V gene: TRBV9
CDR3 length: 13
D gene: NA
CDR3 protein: CASSDDNANTQYF

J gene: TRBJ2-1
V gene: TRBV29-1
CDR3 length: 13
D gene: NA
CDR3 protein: CSASGVTYNEQFF

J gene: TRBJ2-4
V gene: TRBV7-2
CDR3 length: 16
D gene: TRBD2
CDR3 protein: CASSPLAGGSGNIQYF

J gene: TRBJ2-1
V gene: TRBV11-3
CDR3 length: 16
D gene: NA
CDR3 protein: CASSLGGERRGKEQFF

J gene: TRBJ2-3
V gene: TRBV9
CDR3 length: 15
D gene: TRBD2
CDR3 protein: CASSVGTSGTDTQYF

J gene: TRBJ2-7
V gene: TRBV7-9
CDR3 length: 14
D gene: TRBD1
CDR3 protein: CASRPDRASYEQYF

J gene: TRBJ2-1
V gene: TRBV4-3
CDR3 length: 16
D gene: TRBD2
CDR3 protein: CASSQDNSGVYNEQFF

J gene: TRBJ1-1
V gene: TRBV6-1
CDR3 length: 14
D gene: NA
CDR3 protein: CASSQDGQNTEAFF

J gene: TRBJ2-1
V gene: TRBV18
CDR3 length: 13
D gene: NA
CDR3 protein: CASSPKAGTEEFF

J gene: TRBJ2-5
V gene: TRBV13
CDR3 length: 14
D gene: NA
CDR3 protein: CASSLDGLAETQYF

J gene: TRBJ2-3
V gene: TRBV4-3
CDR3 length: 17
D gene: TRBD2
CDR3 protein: CASSSHRGASGTDTQYF

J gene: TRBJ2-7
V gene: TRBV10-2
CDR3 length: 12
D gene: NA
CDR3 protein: CATKQSSYEQYF

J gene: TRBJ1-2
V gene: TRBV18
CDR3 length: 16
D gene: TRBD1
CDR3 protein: CASSPSRPGGPYGYTF

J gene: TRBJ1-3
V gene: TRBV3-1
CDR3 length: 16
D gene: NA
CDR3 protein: CASSQERRNTGNTIYF

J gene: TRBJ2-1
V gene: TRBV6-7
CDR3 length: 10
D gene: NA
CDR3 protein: CASRGLEQFF

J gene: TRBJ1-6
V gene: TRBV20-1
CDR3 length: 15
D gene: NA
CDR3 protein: CSARFPQGLQGPLHF

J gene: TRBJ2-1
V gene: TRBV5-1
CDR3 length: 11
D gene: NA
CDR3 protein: CASMKYNEQFF

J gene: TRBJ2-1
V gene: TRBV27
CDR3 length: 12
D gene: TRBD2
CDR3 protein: CASSLTGGEQFF

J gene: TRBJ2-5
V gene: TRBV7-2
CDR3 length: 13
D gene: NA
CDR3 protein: CASSPDADRTQYF

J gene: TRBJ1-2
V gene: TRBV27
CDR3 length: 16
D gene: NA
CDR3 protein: CASKFKATVPNYGYTF

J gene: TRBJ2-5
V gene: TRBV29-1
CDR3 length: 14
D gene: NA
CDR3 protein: CNVNPWRAAETQYF

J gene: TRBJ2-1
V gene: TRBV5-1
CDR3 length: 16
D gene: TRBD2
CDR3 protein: CASSLFGLGTYNEQFF

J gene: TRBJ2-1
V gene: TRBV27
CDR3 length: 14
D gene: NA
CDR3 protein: CASSLVDSSTEQFF

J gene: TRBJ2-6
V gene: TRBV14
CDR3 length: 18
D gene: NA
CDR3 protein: CASSQERGRRIRANVLTF

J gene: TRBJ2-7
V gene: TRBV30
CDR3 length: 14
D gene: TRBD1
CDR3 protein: CAWRATGGYYEQYF

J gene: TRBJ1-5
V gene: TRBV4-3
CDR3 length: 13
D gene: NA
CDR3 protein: CASSQDPVQPQHF

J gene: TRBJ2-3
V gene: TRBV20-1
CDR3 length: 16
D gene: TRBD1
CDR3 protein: CSATSRDREGTDTQYF

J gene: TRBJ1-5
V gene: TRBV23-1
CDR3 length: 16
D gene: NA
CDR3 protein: CASSQSFEGPPLPQHF

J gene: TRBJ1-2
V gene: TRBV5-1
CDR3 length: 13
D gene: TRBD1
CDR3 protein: CASGPGQSYGYTF

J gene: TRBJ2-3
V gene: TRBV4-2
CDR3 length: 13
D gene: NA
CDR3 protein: CASSQGVLDTQYF

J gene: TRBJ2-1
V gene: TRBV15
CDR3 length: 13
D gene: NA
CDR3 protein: CATSRDPIWLRVF

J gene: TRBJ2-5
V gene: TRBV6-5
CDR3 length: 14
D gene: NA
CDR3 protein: CASSYGIRGETQYF

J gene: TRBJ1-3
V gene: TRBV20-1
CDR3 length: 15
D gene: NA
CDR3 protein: CSAGPQGNSGNTIYF